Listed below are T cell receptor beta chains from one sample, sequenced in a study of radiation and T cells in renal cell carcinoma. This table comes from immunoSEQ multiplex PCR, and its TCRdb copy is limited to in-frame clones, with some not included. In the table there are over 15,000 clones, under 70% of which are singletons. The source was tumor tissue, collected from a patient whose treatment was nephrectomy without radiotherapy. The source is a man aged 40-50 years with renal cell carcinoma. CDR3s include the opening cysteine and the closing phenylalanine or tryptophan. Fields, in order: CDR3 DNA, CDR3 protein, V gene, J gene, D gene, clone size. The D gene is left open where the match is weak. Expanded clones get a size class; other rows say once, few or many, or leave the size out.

TGCGCCAGCAGCCTATCGGGGACTAGCGGGGGGGCCCAGCAGTTCTTC,CASSLSGTSGGAQQFF,TRBV5-1,TRBJ2-1,TRBD2,-
TGTGCCAGCACCATTCCGGGATCAAGGGGAGGGACTGAAGCTTTCTTT,CASTIPGSRGGTEAFF,TRBV28,TRBJ1-1,-,-
TGTGCCAGCAGAAAAGGACTTGACAGGTTGTACTTC,CASRKGLDRLYF,TRBV7-2,TRBJ2-7,-,-
TGTGCCAGCAGTTTGACTAGCGGGGGTCTCACAGATACGCAGTATTTT,CASSLTSGGLTDTQYF,TRBV7-9,TRBJ2-3,TRBD2,-
TGTGCCAGCAGCCAAGATGATCGGACAACTAACTATGGCTACACCTTC,CASSQDDRTTNYGYTF,TRBV4-2,TRBJ1-2,-,few
TGTGCCAGCAACGGAGGGTCCATATCCACAGATACGCAGTATTTT,CASNGGSISTDTQYF,TRBV2,TRBJ2-3,-,-
TGTGCCAGCAGCCAACAGAGCATGAACACTGAAGCTTTCTTT,CASSQQSMNTEAFF,TRBV2,TRBJ1-1,-,-
TGTGCCAGCAGTTTCCCGTCCGTAGGTCTAGTGGGTGAGCAGTTCTTC,CASSFPSVGLVGEQFF,TRBV27,TRBJ2-1,-,medium-sized
TGTGCCAGTGGCTTGCAGGGGGATGGAGAGACCCAGTACTTC,CASGLQGDGETQYF,TRBV19,TRBJ2-5,TRBD1,once
TGTGCCAGCAGCGGAGAACAGGGGGCTAATGAAAAACTGTTTTTT,CASSGEQGANEKLFF,TRBV5-6,TRBJ1-4,TRBD1,-
TGCGCCAGCAGCTTGGCGGTTGCAGGGGCGGGCACCGGGGAGCTGTTTTTT,CASSLAVAGAGTGELFF,TRBV5-1,TRBJ2-2,-,few
TGTGCCAGCAGTTTGGACGGTGCCACCTACGAGCAGTACTTC,CASSLDGATYEQYF,TRBV2,TRBJ2-7,-,-
TGTGCCAGCACGGAGGGACCGTTTGAAGCTTTCTTT,CASTEGPFEAFF,TRBV6-1,TRBJ1-1,-,-
TGTGCCAGCAGCCCTATCGACGGAAAGGCTGTCGAAAAACTGTTTTTT,CASSPIDGKAVEKLFF,TRBV16,TRBJ1-4,-,few
TGTGCCAGCAGCGTAGCTGCGGGGGTAGGCTACAATGAGCAGTTCTTC,CASSVAAGVGYNEQFF,TRBV9,TRBJ2-1,TRBD2,few
TGTGCCAGTAGTAGTGAGGGCTCCTACGAGCAGTACTTC,CASSSEGSYEQYF,TRBV19,TRBJ2-7,-,medium-sized
TGTGCCAGCAGTCGAGACAATAATAATTCACCCCTCCACTTT,CASSRDNNNSPLHF,TRBV25-1,TRBJ1-6,-,-
TGCGCCAGCAGCTCCGGGGAGCTAGTAGAGGGCAGACTGTTTTTT,CASSSGELVEGRLFF,TRBV5-1,TRBJ1-4,-,-
TGCGCCAGCTCACAATCTGGGGGGTACACTGAAGCTTTCTTT,CASSQSGGYTEAFF,TRBV5-1,TRBJ1-1,-,-
TGCGCCAGCAGCCAAGACGAGGGGCCTCGGGAGACCCAGTACTTC,CASSQDEGPRETQYF,TRBV4-3,TRBJ2-5,-,-
TGTGCCAGCAGCTTGCAACTAGCGGGGGGAAGCACAGATACGCAGTATTTT,CASSLQLAGGSTDTQYF,TRBV5-5,TRBJ2-3,TRBD2,few
TGCGCCAGCAGCCAAGATTGGCGGGGGGAAAGAGATACGCAGTATTTT,CASSQDWRGERDTQYF,TRBV4-1,TRBJ2-3,TRBD2,few
TGTGCCAGCAGCCTAGCTGGAGCTCAAGAGACCCAGTACTTC,CASSLAGAQETQYF,TRBV7-7,TRBJ2-5,-,-
TGTGCCAGCAGCGTAGTTAGTCAGAACACTGAAGCTTTCTTT,CASSVVSQNTEAFF,TRBV9,TRBJ1-1,-,few
TGTGCCAGCAGCTTAGTGAGTCTTGTCGACGAGCAGTACTTC,CASSLVSLVDEQYF,TRBV9,TRBJ2-7,-,-
TGTGCCAGTAGTATCCGCTTGGGGACCTACGAGCAGTACTTC,CASSIRLGTYEQYF,TRBV19,TRBJ2-7,-,-
TGTGCCAGCAGGATGGGGACGGGGGGACTAGCGGGACACGAGCAGTACTTC,CASRMGTGGLAGHEQYF,TRBV5-5,TRBJ2-7,TRBD2,-
TGTGCCAGCAGCTTGGGAGGGCTCGGCACCGGGGAGCTGTTTTTT,CASSLGGLGTGELFF,TRBV5-4,TRBJ2-2,-,few
TGTGCCAGCAGCTTCCCCACAACTTACGAGCAGTACTTC,CASSFPTTYEQYF,TRBV5-6,TRBJ2-7,-,-
TGTGCCAGCAGTTTGACCGGGACTCCGGATTCACCCCTCCACTTT,CASSLTGTPDSPLHF,TRBV6-5,TRBJ1-6,-,medium-sized
TGTGCCATCAGATTGACAGACCCTACAGATACGCAGTATTTT,CAIRLTDPTDTQYF,TRBV10-3,TRBJ2-3,-,-
TGCGCCAGCAGCTTTCAGGGGGCGCGCACTGAAGCTTTCTTT,CASSFQGARTEAFF,TRBV5-1,TRBJ1-1,TRBD1,-
TGTGCCAGCAGTAGGCAGGCGAACACTGAAGCTTTCTTT,CASSRQANTEAFF,TRBV6-6,TRBJ1-1,-,-
TGTGCCAGCAGCACAGGGGGCTCCTACAATGAGCAGTTCTTC,CASSTGGSYNEQFF,TRBV21-1,TRBJ2-1,-,once
TGTGCCAGCAGAACACTAGCGTACTCTAGCACAGATACGCAGTATTTT,CASRTLAYSSTDTQYF,TRBV7-2,TRBJ2-3,TRBD2,-
TGTGCCAGCAGGTCAAATCCGGGACTAGCGGGGTCGGGGGAGCTGTTTTTT,CASRSNPGLAGSGELFF,TRBV5-6,TRBJ2-2,TRBD2,-
TGTGCCAGCAGACGTAGGGACACACCCTCCTACGAGCAGTACTTC,CASRRRDTPSYEQYF,TRBV6-6,TRBJ2-7,-,-
TGTGCCTGGAGTGCAGGGAACAATTCACCCCTCCACTTT,CAWSAGNNSPLHF,TRBV30,TRBJ1-6,-,-
TGTGCCAGCAGTTACGGACAGGGAGGAGAGACCCAGTACTTC,CASSYGQGGETQYF,TRBV6-5,TRBJ2-5,TRBD1,-
TGTGCCAGCAGCACCCGGACTAGCGGGCTTCAGGAGACCCAGTACTTC,CASSTRTSGLQETQYF,TRBV7-2,TRBJ2-5,TRBD2,few
TGTGCCACCAGCAGCGAGCGGGGGGGCCACAATGAGCAGTTCTTC,CATSSERGGHNEQFF,TRBV15,TRBJ2-1,TRBD2,-
TGTGCCAGCAGCTCCAGCGGGCACGAGCAGTACTTC,CASSSSGHEQYF,TRBV7-2,TRBJ2-7,-,-
TGCAGTGCCTACTCCTACACTGAAGCTTTCTTT,CSAYSYTEAFF,TRBV20-1,TRBJ1-1,-,-
TGTGCCAGCAGCTTGTCGGGACTCGCCCTAGGCACCGGGGAGCTGTTTTTT,CASSLSGLALGTGELFF,TRBV7-2,TRBJ2-2,-,medium-sized
TGTGCCAGCAGCTTACAGGGGACAACTGAAGCTTTCTTT,CASSLQGTTEAFF,TRBV7-2,TRBJ1-1,-,-
TGTGCCAGCAGTTACTCAGGGGGGGATGGCTACACCTTC,CASSYSGGDGYTF,TRBV6-5,TRBJ1-2,-,medium-sized
TGTGCCAGCAGTCCCGAGGGCGGAATTCTAAGGGAGCAGTACTTC,CASSPEGGILREQYF,TRBV28,TRBJ2-7,-,-
TGTGCCAGCAGCCCAATCACCGGGACAGCATACAATGAGCAGTTCTTC,CASSPITGTAYNEQFF,TRBV13,TRBJ2-1,TRBD1,-
TGTGCCAGCAGCTCTCGGGGGGGTATCGGCGAGCAGTACTTC,CASSSRGGIGEQYF,TRBV7-2,TRBJ2-7,TRBD2,-
TGCGCCAGCAGTGGGTGGACCACAGGGAACTATGGCTACACCTTC,CASSGWTTGNYGYTF,TRBV10-2,TRBJ1-2,-,-
TGCGCCAGCAGCCCCGCTATCGACAGGCTTCGCGGCTACACCTTC,CASSPAIDRLRGYTF,TRBV4-3,TRBJ1-2,-,-
TGTGCCAGTAGCCGGGAAACGGGCTACACCTTC,CASSRETGYTF,TRBV19,TRBJ1-2,-,-
TGTGCCAGCACCCCCTGGGAGGGTGAAGCTTTCTTT,CASTPWEGEAFF,TRBV6-5,TRBJ1-1,-,few
TGTGCCAGTAGTATCAGGGCGCGGTGGGATCAGCCCCAGCATTTT,CASSIRARWDQPQHF,TRBV19,TRBJ1-5,-,few
TGCGCCAGCAGCCCTTCAGCGGGGGGTAGTGGCGAGCAGTACTTC,CASSPSAGGSGEQYF,TRBV4-3,TRBJ2-7,TRBD2,-
TGTGCCAGCAGCTTAGGGAGGGCGGAATACCCCTACGAGCAGTACTTC,CASSLGRAEYPYEQYF,TRBV11-2,TRBJ2-7,-,-
TGTGCCAGTAGTATTACAGGGGGTCATTCCGGGGAGCTGTTTTTT,CASSITGGHSGELFF,TRBV19,TRBJ2-2,TRBD1,-
TGTGCCAGCTCACCAGGGGCTATCTTCTCGGCTGAGCAGTTCTTC,CASSPGAIFSAEQFF,TRBV18,TRBJ2-1,-,-
TGTGCCAGCAGCTTAAGGAAATCCGGTGAAAAACTGTTTTTT,CASSLRKSGEKLFF,TRBV7-9,TRBJ1-4,-,-